The present TCR beta chain was sequenced within a study of spatial heterogeneity in lung cancer. Overall study: Within tumor regions, the number of TCR transcripts tracked closely with a T cell module score obtained from matched bulk RNA-seq. Study-level results: The authors estimated that about 6.4% of tumor T cells were covered for alpha chains and 13% to 15% for beta chains. Nonsynonymous mutation counts, ubiquitous and regional, were tracked by the respective counts of ubiquitous and regional expanded TCRs. Counts of expanded intratumoral alpha and beta TCRs tracked tumor mutation counts.

This clonotype was counted ten times or more. Its antigen is not known. One entry per CDR3 protein, called by TCRdb with MiXCR from the 5' RACE reads. Of under 20,000 distinct CDR3 sequences in the sample, roughly 5.8% were seen once. Sample time point: sample taken at primary tumor resection. Researchers sequenced whole RNA taken from tumor, nontumor lung or frozen PBMC without sorting. Germline V gene lookup returns CDR1 MDHEN and CDR2 SYDVKM. The CDR3 runs 13 residues. Trimming removed 7 bases from V and 4 bases from J, with 11 bases in between. The sequences come from lung tumor tissue, collected at surgery. The TCR originated in a female donor with early-stage non-small cell lung cancer. This rearrangement joins TRBV28 to TRBJ2-1; D unresolved. CDR3 nucleotides: TGTGCCAGCACCGACCCACCGTACAATGAGCAGTTCTTC. This translates into CASTDPPYNEQFF.